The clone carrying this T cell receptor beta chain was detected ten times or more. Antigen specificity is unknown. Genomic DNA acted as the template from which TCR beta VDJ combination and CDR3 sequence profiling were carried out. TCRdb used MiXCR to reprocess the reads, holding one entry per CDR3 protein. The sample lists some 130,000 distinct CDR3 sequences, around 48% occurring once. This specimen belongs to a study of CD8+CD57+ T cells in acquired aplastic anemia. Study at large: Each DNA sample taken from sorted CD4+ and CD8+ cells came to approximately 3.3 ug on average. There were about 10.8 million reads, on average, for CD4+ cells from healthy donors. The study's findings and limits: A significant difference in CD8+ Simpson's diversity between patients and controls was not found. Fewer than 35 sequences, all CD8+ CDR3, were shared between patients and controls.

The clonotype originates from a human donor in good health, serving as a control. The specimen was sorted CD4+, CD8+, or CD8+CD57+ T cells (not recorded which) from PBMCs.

The CDR3 protein is CASSPGGDYGYTF. The CDR3 DNA reads as TGTGCCAGCAGCCCAGGTGGGGACTATGGCTACACCTTC. The chain uses TRBV6-4 and TRBJ1-2, with D uncertain. Trimming pared 6 bases from V and 3 bases from J, leaving 11 bases between. The germline V gene has CDR1 MRHNA and CDR2 SNTAGT. The CDR3 has 13 amino acids.